Sequencing of this T cell receptor beta chain was carried out in a study of T-cell reconstitution after alpha-beta-depleted transplantation in children. During its preparation, the TCRbeta library received unique molecular identifiers. TCRdb reanalysed the PCR reads using MiXCR and keeps one entry per CDR3 protein. The profile shows some 250,000 distinct CDR3 sequences, approximately 12% of them singletons. A single count supports this clonotype. The V gene end was trimmed by 4 bases and the J gene end by 4 bases; junction bases not matched to a gene: 14. This CDR3 comprises 17 residues. From germline, CDR1 is MDHEN and CDR2 SYDVKM.

The sample in question was PBMCs from the stem cell graft donor, obtained from the stem cell graft. The chain is built from TRBV28 and TRBJ2-3; 7 nucleotides line up with TRBD2. The TCR was taken from a human donor who donated a stem cell graft to a child with acute lymphoblastic leukemia. The CDR3 region has the DNA TGTGCCAGCAGTTCTGCTAGTTTGCGGGAGTTTCCAGATACGCAGTATTTT. Translation gives CASSSASLREFPDTQYF. The full variable domain, completed using reference TRBV28 and TRBJ2-3, is DVKVTQSSRYLVKRTGEKVFLECVQDMDHENMFWYRQDPGLGLRLIYFSYDVKMKEKGDIPEGYSVSREKKERFSLILESASTNQTSMYLCASSSASLREFPDTQYFGPGTRLTVL.